This T cell receptor beta chain was identified during a study of cytomegalovirus exposure and HLA in healthy donors. Overall study findings and caveats: Rarity characterized most TCR sequences, yet some public TCRs appeared in many donors. In an earlier analysis, most TCR beta V segments were productive about 90% or about 30% of the time.

60 Vbeta and 13 Jbeta primers were used in PCR. Clones were read by immunoSEQ multiplex PCR, and TCRdb kept only the in-frame ones, dropping some. The table records approximately 88,000 clones, roughly 79% of them present only once. This clone is a singleton in its sample. Its antigen is not identified. V lost 7 bases and J lost 6; bases outside the gene matches: 5. The CDR3 runs to 14 residues. CDR1 SNHLY and CDR2 FYNNEI come from the germline V gene. V and J are TRBV2 and TRBJ1-4; 10 nucleotides match TRBD1. This clonotype originated in a male donor in good health and CMV-seronegative. Sequencing used PBMCs. In DNA form, the CDR3 reads TGTGCCAGCAAGGGGACAGGGGAGCATGAAAAACTGTTTTTT. It translates to CASKGTGEHEKLFF.